This is a list of T cell receptor beta chains from one sample in a study of T-cell memory formation after mild COVID-19. A single record per CDR3 protein comes from TCRdb applying MiXCR to the 5' RACE reads. The table includes roughly 310,000 distinct CDR3 sequences, about a sixth detected once. The sequenced material came from PBMCs or a T cell subset sorted from them (not recorded which). These receptors originate from a man between 18 and 35 years old who had mild COVID-19 (a few samples of this study predate the infection). Cell type and time point are not known. Each CDR3 is given with its conserved first and last residue. The order of the fields is V gene, clone size, CDR3 protein. Where a row states a size, it is once, few, many or the class of an expanded clone; other rows omit it.

v_gene: TRBV6-4; abundance: few; CDR3aa: CASSRTSGEGETQYF
v_gene: TRBV11-2; abundance: -; CDR3aa: CASSRDREIQETQYF
v_gene: TRBV4-1; abundance: -; CDR3aa: CASSQVGLAGSYEQYF
v_gene: TRBV7-9; abundance: -; CDR3aa: CASTHLEAGSETQYF
v_gene: TRBV7-2; abundance: many; CDR3aa: CASSQSTDTQYF
v_gene: TRBV12-3/TRBV12-4; abundance: -; CDR3aa: CASSSPQGPYEQYF
v_gene: TRBV7-2; abundance: -; CDR3aa: CASSLLGSTETQYF
v_gene: TRBV10-3; abundance: -; CDR3aa: CAISEGGQGHEQYF
v_gene: TRBV5-4; abundance: -; CDR3aa: CASSLDPGTHQPQHF
v_gene: TRBV9; abundance: -; CDR3aa: CASSVKGQNTEAFF
v_gene: TRBV12-3/TRBV12-4; abundance: few; CDR3aa: CASSPLRVQNTEAFF
v_gene: TRBV7-8; abundance: -; CDR3aa: CASSYRGRGANVLTF
v_gene: TRBV28; abundance: -; CDR3aa: CASSLGYAGEETQYF
v_gene: TRBV12-3/TRBV12-4; abundance: few; CDR3aa: CASSLLRNSDTQYF
v_gene: TRBV6-6; abundance: many; CDR3aa: CASTGRTGELFF
v_gene: TRBV19; abundance: -; CDR3aa: CASRAPYSNQPQHF
v_gene: TRBV5-6; abundance: -; CDR3aa: CASSFEIGGMNTEAFF
v_gene: TRBV12-3/TRBV12-4; abundance: few; CDR3aa: CASSKTGPEGTQYF
v_gene: TRBV12-3/TRBV12-4; abundance: -; CDR3aa: CASSFFIDQPQHF
v_gene: TRBV5-6; abundance: -; CDR3aa: CASSLWTTDTQYF
v_gene: TRBV7-9; abundance: -; CDR3aa: CASSSGSVTDTQYF
v_gene: TRBV7-6; abundance: -; CDR3aa: CASSLWVSGANEKLFF
v_gene: TRBV5-1; abundance: few; CDR3aa: CASSLNPRPSQRLFF
v_gene: TRBV5-1; abundance: many; CDR3aa: CASTRTGFWEQFF
v_gene: TRBV7-9; abundance: -; CDR3aa: CASSLDRVELFF
v_gene: TRBV15; abundance: many; CDR3aa: CATSRDQNSAHSNQPQHF
v_gene: TRBV12-3/TRBV12-4; abundance: -; CDR3aa: CASSFDRVLSPLHF
v_gene: TRBV2; abundance: -; CDR3aa: CASSEDHGELFF
v_gene: TRBV5-1; abundance: -; CDR3aa: CASSFLSGHNYEQYF
v_gene: TRBV12-3/TRBV12-4; abundance: -; CDR3aa: CASSLWRGGVLETQYF
v_gene: TRBV20-1; abundance: -; CDR3aa: CSARAKLAGRSHEQYF
v_gene: TRBV28; abundance: many; CDR3aa: CASSLNRAKNIQYF
v_gene: TRBV29-1; abundance: many; CDR3aa: CSGRDREPDTQYF
v_gene: TRBV7-6; abundance: few; CDR3aa: CATGPEYSGNTIYF
v_gene: TRBV7-2; abundance: few; CDR3aa: CASSTPYPSSGGYQETQYF
v_gene: TRBV6-2/TRBV6-3; abundance: -; CDR3aa: CASRSTGSDEQFF
v_gene: TRBV19; abundance: many; CDR3aa: CASSSGTLSYEQYF
v_gene: TRBV11-2; abundance: few; CDR3aa: CASSLSGHSNTGELFF
v_gene: TRBV18; abundance: -; CDR3aa: CASSEGILDYTF
v_gene: TRBV4-2; abundance: few; CDR3aa: CASRLAGGPGDEQFF
v_gene: TRBV6-2/TRBV6-3; abundance: -; CDR3aa: CASSDIAGGQAEAFF
v_gene: TRBV12-3/TRBV12-4; abundance: -; CDR3aa: CASSLDGTDGNTIYF
v_gene: TRBV21-1; abundance: few; CDR3aa: CASSQGTAELYGYTF
v_gene: TRBV6-5; abundance: few; CDR3aa: CASSYSPTDYGYTF
v_gene: TRBV4-3; abundance: few; CDR3aa: CASSQSKAGPYNEQFF